This T cell receptor (beta chain) was identified during a study of OX40 agonist ivuxolimab in advanced cancers. Study overall: Allowance was made for prior anti-PD-1, anti-PD-L1 or anti-CTLA-4 therapy, and approximately 40% had some.

The assay was immunoSEQ multiplex PCR, and TCRdb's table has in-frame clones only and misses some. Of tens of thousands of clones listed, roughly 85% are singletons. Looked up from germline, CDR1 is SGHDT and CDR2 is YYEEEE. CDR3 length: 15 residues. Unmatched junction bases numbered 6, after V lost 4 bases and J lost 0 bases. The clonotype comes from an adult with an advanced solid tumor such as melanoma, head and neck, liver or kidney cancer. The J gene is TRBJ1-1, the V gene TRBV5-6, with TRBD1 matching 7 bases. Sequenced material: CD4+ or CD8+ T cells sorted from blood, taken in a trial of the OX40 agonist ivuxolimab. The CDR3 coding sequence is TGTGCCAGCAGCCAGGCGGGACAGCTGAACACTGAAGCTTTCTTT. Encoded protein: CASSQAGQLNTEAFF.